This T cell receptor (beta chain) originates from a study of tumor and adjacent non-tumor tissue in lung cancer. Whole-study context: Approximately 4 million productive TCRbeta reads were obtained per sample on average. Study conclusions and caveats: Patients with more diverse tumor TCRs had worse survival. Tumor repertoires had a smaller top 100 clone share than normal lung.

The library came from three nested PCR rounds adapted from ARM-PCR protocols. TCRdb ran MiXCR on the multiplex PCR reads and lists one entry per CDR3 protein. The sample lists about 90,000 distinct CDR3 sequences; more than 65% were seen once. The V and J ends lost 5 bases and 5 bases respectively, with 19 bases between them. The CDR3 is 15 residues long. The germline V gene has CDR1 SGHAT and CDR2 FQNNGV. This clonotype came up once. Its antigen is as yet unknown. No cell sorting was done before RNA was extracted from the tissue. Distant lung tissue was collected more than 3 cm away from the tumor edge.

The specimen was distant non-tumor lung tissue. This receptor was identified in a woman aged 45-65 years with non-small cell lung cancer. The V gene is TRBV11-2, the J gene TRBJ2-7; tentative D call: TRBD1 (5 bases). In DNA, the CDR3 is TGTGCCAGCAGCACCAGGGCAGGGCGCACCAACGAGCAGTACTTC. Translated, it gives CASSTRAGRTNEQYF.